The text below deals with one T cell receptor beta chain. This same CDR3 is encoded by further DNA sequences in the sample. The junction had 4 bases not matched to a gene; V was cut back by 4 bases and J by 2 bases. Per the germline V gene, CDR1 is MGHRA and CDR2 is YSYEKL. This CDR3 has 15 residues. The sample originates from a study of shared clonotypes between healthy human individuals. Measured with immunoSEQ multiplex PCR; TCRdb has only the in-frame clones, and not every one. This sample carries roughly 2.5 million clones, over 85% of them seen once, and the ten largest clones take about 0.13%. The sequence was obtained from a young man in good health. The sample consisted of naive CD4+ T cells sorted from blood. The subset was: CD45RA+ positively selected. The chain links TRBV4-1 to TRBJ2-1, with 8 bases fitting TRBD1. CDR3 sequence reads: CASSPGQGAYNEQFF. In nucleotides, the CDR3 is TGCGCCAGCAGCCCCGGACAGGGCGCCTACAATGAGCAGTTCTTC.